Detailed here is one T cell receptor beta chain. The data were taken from a study of blood T cell repertoires in COVID-19. At the level of the study: Sample material is recorded as cDNA or gDNA derived from T cells, B-cell-depleted T cells, or PBMCs.

Generated by immunoSEQ multiplex PCR, the TCRdb table keeps only in-frame clones and is missing some. The profile shows about half a million clones, about 91% of them singletons. Sequencing input: peripheral blood. This sequence was found in a man aged 18 to 35 with COVID-19, enrolled during active disease.

CDR3 region: CASTRGEASEQFF. The DNA of the CDR3 is TGTGCCAGCACCCGGGGGGAGGCTAGCGAGCAGTTCTTC. The chain joins TRBV11-2 to TRBJ2-1, with 7 bases that match TRBD2. Germline-derived CDR1 and CDR2 are SGHAT and FQNNGV. The CDR3 loop spans 13 amino acids. J lost 10 bases, V lost 7 bases, and 10 bases had no gene match.